The text below deals with one TCR beta chain. Repertoires were generated with immunoSEQ multiplex PCR, while TCRdb's copy carries only in-frame clones and drops some. The data contain 53,000 or so clones, around nine tenths of them singletons. The sample originates from a study of blood T cell repertoires in COVID-19. Germline V gene sequence: CDR1 MDHEN, CDR2 SYDVKM. Trimming cost V 2 bases and J 4 bases, with 2 bases left between them. The CDR3 loop spans 11 amino acids. The genes are TRBV28 and TRBJ2-5; D uncertain. The material sequenced was peripheral blood. The clonotype comes from a human donor in a cohort sampled during active COVID-19. The CDR3 loop reads CASSLRETQYF. In nucleotides, the CDR3 is TGTGCCAGCAGTTTACGAGAGACCCAGTACTTC. The full variable domain, its missing parts supplied by reference TRBV28 and TRBJ2-5, is DVKVTQSSRYLVKRTGEKVFLECVQDMDHENMFWYRQDPGLGLRLIYFSYDVKMKEKGDIPEGYSVSREKKERFSLILESASTNQTSMYLCASSLRETQYFGPGTRLLVL.